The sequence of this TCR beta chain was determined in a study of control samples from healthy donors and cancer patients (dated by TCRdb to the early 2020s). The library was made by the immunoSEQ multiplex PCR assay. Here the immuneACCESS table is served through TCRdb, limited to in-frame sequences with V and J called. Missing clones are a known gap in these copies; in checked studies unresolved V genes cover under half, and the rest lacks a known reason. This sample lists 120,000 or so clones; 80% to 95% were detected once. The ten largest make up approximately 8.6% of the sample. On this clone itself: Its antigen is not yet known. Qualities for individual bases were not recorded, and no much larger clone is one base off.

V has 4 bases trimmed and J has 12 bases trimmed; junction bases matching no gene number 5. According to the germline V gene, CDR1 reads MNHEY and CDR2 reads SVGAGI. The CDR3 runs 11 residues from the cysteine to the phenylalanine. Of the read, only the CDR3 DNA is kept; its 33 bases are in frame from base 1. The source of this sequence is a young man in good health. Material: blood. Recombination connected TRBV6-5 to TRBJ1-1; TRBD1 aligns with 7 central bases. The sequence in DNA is TGTGCCAGCAGTTTTGACAGGGCTACTTTCTTT. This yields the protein CASSFDRATFF.